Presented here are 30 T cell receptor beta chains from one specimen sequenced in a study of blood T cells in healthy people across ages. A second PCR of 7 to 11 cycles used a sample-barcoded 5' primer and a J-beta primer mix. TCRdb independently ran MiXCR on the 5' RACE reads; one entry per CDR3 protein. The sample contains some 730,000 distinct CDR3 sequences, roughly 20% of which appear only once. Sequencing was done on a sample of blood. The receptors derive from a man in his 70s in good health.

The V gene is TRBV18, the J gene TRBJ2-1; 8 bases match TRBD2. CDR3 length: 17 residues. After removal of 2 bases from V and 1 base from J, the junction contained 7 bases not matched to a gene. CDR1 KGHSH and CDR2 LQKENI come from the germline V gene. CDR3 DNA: TGTGCCAGCTCACCATTGGTTGCGGGGGGATCCTACAATGAGCAGTTCTTC. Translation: CASSPLVAGGSYNEQFF.

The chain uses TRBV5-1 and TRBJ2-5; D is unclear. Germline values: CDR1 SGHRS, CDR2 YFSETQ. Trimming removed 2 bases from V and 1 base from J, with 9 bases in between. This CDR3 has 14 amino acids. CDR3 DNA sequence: TGCGCCAGCAGCTTAACCCCAGCCCAAGAGACCCAGTACTTC. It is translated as CASSLTPAQETQYF.

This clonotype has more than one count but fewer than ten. The CDR3 is CASSLDTSETDTQYF. The CDR3 DNA sequence: TGCGCCAGCAGCTTGGACACTAGCGAGACAGATACGCAGTATTTT. This chain uses TRBV5-1 with TRBJ2-3, with TRBD2 identical over 7 bases. Germline lookup yields CDR1 SGHRS and CDR2 YFSETQ. The CDR3 is 15 amino acids. V shed 0 bases, J shed 3 bases, and the junction held 4 bases outside the gene matches. The full variable domain, its missing parts supplied by reference TRBV5-1 and TRBJ2-3, is KAGVTQTPRYLIKTRGQQVTLSCSPISGHRSVSWYQQTPGQGLQFLFEYFSETQRNKGNFPGRFSGRQFSNSRSEMNVSTLELGDSALYLCASSLDTSETDTQYFGPGTRLTVL.

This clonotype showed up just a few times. Written as DNA, the CDR3 is TGTGCCAGCAGCTCAGTGACGCTAGCGGGATTAAAGGAGCAGTTCTTC. This sequence encodes CASSSVTLAGLKEQFF. The rearrangement uses TRBV11-2 and TRBJ2-7; 9 bases agree with TRBD2. The end of the DNA is better explained by TRBJ2-1, so the J call may be wrong. The CDR3 sequence is 16 residues long. Germline V gene lookup returns CDR1 SGHAT and CDR2 FQNNGV.

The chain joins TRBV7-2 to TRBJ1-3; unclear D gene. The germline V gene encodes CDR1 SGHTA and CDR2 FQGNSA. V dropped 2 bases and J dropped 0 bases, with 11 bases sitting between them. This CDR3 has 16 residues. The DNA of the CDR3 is TGTGCCAGCAGCTTATCTGGGGTGGGCTCTGGAAACACCATATATTTT. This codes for CASSLSGVGSGNTIYF. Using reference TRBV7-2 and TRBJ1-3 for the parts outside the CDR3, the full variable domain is GAGVSQSPSNKVTEKGKDVELRCDPISGHTALYWYRQSLGQGLEFLIYFQGNSAPDKSGLPSDRFSAERTGGSVSTLTIQRTQQEDSAVYLCASSLSGVGSGNTIYFGEGSWLTVV.

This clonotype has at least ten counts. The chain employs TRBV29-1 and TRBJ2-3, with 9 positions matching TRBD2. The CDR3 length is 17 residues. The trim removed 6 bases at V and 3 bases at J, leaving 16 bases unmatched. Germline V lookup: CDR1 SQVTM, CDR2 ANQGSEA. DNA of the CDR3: TGCAGCGTCGTACCCGGGCCGGGTAGCGGGAGAACAGATACGCAGTATTTT. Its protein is CSVVPGPGSGRTDTQYF.

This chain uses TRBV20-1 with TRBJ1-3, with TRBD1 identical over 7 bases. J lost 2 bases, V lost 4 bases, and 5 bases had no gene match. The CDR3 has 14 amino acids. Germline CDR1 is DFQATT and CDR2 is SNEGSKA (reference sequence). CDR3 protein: CSATGQMAGNTIYF. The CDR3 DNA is TGCAGTGCTACGGGACAGATGGCTGGAAACACCATATATTTT.

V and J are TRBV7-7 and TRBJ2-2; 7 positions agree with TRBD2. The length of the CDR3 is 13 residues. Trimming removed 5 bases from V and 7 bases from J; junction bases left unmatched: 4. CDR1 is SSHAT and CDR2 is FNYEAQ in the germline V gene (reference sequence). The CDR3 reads CASSDGLDGELFF. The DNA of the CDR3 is TGTGCCAGCAGCGACGGACTAGACGGGGAGCTGTTTTTT.

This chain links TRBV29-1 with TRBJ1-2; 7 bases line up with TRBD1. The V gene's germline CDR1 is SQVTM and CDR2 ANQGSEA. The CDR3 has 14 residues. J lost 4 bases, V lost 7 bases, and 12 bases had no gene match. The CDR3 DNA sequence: TGCAGCGCCACCTTGACAGGGACGACCTATGGCTACACCTTC. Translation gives CSATLTGTTYGYTF.

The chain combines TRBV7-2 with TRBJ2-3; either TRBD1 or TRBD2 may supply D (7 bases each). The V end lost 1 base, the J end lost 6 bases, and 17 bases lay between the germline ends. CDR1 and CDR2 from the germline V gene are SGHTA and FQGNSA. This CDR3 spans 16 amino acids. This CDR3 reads CASSLGFGQGGDTQYF. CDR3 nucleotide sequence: TGTGCCAGCAGCTTAGGTTTCGGGCAGGGGGGGGATACGCAGTATTTT.

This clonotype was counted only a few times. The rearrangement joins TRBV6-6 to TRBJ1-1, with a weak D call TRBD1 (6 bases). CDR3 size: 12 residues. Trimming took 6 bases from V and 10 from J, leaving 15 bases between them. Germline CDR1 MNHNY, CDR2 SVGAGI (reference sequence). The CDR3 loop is CASRDGGRGAFF. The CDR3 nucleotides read TGTGCCAGCAGGGACGGGGGGCGGGGAGCTTTCTTT.

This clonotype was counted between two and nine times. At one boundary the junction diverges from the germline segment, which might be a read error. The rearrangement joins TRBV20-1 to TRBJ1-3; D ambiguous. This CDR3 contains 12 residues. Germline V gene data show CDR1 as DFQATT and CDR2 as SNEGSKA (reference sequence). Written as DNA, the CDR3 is TGCAGTGCCCCGATGGTGGGAAGCACCATATATTTT. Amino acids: CSAPMVGSTIYF.

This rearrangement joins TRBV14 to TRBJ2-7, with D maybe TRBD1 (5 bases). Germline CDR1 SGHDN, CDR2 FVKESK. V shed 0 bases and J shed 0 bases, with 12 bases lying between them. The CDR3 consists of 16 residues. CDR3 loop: CASSQEVRTLSYEQYV. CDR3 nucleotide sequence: TGTGCCAGCAGCCAAGAGGTCAGGACACTCTCCTACGAGCAGTACGTC.

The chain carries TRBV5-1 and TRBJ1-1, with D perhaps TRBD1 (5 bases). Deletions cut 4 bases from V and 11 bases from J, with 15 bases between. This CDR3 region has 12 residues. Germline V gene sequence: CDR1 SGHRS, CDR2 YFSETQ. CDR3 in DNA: TGCGCCAGCAGCCGGGACTCCGACGGGGCTTTCTTT. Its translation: CASSRDSDGAFF.

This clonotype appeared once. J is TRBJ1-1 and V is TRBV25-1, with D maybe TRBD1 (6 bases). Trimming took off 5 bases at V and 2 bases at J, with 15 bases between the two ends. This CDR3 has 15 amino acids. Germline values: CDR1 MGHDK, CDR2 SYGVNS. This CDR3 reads CASSKWTVGNTEAFF. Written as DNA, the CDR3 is TGTGCCAGCAGTAAGTGGACAGTGGGCAACACTGAAGCTTTCTTT.

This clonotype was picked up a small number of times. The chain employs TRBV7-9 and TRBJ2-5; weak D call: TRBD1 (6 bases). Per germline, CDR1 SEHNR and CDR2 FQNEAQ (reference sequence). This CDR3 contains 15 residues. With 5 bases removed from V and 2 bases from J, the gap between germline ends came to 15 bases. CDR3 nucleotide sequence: TGTGCCAGCAGCCACCCACAGGGTGGACAAGAGACCCAGTACTTC. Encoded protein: CASSHPQGGQETQYF. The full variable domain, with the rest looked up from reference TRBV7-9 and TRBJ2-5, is DTGVSQNPRHKITKRGQNVTFRCDPISEHNRLYWYRQTLGQGPEFLTYFQNEAQLEKSRLLSDRFSAERPKGSFSTLEIQRTEQGDSAMYLCASSHPQGGQETQYFGPGTRLLVL.

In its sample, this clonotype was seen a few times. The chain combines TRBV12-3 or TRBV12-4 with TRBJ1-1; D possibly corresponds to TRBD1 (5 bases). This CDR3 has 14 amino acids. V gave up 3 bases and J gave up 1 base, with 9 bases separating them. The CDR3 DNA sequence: TGTGCCAGCAGTTTTGCAGGGACGAACACTGAAGCTTTCTTT. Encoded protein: CASSFAGTNTEAFF.

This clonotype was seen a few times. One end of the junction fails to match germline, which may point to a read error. The CDR3 loop reads CVSSLGLGTEAFF. In nucleotides, the CDR3 is TGTGTCAGCAGCTTAGGTTTAGGGACTGAAGCTTTCTTT. The gene calls are TRBV7-3 and TRBJ1-1; unclear D gene. This CDR3 has 13 amino acids. Germline-derived CDR1 and CDR2 are SGHTA and FQGTGA.

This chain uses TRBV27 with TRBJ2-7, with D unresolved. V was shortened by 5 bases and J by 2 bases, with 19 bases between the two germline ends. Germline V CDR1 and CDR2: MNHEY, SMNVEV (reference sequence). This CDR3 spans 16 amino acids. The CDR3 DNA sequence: TGTGCCAGCAGTCCAAACGATAAGTCGGGCCCCTACGAGCAGTACGTC. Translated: CASSPNDKSGPYEQYV.

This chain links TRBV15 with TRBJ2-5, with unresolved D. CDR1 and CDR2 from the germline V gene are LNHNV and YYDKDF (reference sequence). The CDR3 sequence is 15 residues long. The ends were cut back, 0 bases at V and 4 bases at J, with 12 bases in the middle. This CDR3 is CATSRDSLGGETQYF. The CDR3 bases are TGTGCCACCAGCAGAGATAGCCTTGGTGGAGAGACCCAGTACTTC.

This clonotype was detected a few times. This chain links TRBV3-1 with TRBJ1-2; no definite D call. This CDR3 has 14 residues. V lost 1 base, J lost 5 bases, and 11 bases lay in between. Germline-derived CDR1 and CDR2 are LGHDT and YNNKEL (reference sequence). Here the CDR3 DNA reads TGTGCCAGCAGCCAAGGTCCCGGGGTTTATGGCTACACCTTC. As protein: CASSQGPGVYGYTF.

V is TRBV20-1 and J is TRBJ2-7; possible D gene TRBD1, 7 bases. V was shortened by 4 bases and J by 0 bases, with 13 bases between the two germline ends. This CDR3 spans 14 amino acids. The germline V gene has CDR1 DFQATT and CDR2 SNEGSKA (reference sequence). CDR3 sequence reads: CSATGGPSSYEQYF. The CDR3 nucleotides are TGCAGTGCTACAGGGGGGCCGAGCTCCTACGAGCAGTACTTC.

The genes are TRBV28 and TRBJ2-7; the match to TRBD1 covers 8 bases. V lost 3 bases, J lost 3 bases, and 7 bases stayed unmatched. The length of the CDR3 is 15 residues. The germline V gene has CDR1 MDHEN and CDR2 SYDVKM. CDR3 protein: CASSLVWDRLYEQYF. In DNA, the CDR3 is TGTGCCAGCAGTTTGGTTTGGGACAGGCTCTACGAGCAGTACTTC.

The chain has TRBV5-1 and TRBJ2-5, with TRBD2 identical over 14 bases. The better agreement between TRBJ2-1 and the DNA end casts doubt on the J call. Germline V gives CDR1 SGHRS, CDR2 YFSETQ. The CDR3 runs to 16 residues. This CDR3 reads CASSLSGLAGADEQFF. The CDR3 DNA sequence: TGCGCCAGCAGCTTGTCGGGACTAGCGGGAGCTGATGAGCAGTTCTTC.

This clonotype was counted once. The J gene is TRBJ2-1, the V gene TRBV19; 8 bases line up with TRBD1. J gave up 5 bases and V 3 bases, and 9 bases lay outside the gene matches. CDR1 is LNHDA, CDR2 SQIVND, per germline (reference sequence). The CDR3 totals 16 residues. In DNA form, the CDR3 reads TGTGCCAGTAGTATCCAAACCAGGGGGCCAAACAATGAGCAGTTCTTC. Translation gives CASSIQTRGPNNEQFF. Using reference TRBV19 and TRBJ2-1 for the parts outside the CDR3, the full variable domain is DGGITQSPKYLFRKEGQNVTLSCEQNLNHDAMYWYRQDPGQGLRLIYYSQIVNDFQKGDIAEGYSVSREKKESFPLTVTSAQKNPTAFYLCASSIQTRGPNNEQFFGPGTRLTVL.

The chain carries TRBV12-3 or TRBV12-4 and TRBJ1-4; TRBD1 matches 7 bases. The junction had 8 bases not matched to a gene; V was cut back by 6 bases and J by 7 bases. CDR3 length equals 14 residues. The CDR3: CASRDHRGGEKLFF. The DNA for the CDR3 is TGTGCCAGCAGAGATCACAGGGGAGGTGAAAAACTGTTTTTT.

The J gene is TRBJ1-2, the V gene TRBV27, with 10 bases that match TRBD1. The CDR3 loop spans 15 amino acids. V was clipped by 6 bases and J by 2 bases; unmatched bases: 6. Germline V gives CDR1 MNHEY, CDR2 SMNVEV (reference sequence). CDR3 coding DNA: TGTGCCAGCAGCCCTTTGGGACAGGGGAACTATGGCTACACCTTC. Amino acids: CASSPLGQGNYGYTF.

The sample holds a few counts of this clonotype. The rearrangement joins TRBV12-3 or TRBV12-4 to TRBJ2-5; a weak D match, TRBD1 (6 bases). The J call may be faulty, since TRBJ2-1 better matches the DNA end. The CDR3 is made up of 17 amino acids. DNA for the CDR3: TGTGCCAGCAGGACCTTATACAGGGAAGGTCCCAACGGTGAGCAGTTCTTC. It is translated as CASRTLYREGPNGEQFF.

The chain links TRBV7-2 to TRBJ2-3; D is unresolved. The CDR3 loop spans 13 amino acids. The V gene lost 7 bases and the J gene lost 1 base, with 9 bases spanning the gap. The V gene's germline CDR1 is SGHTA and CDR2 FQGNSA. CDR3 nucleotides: TGTGCCAGCAAGGGCGGTCGCACAGATACGCAGTATTTT. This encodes CASKGGRTDTQYF.

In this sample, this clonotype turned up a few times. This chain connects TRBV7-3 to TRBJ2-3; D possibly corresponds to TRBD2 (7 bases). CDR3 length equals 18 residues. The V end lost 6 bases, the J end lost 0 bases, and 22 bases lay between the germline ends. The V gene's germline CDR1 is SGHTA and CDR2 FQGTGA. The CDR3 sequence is CASSRGGVSVVSTDTQYF. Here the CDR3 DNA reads TGTGCCAGCAGTCGAGGGGGGGTTAGCGTCGTTAGCACAGATACGCAGTATTTT.